This TCR beta chain stems from a study of T cell clonality in common variable immunodeficiency. The study, taken as a whole, reports: In common variable immunodeficiency, TCR beta chains reportedly carried fewer deletions and N-nucleotide insertions.

In the case of this clone: Its antigen is unidentified. The read is 3 residues too short to cover the CDR3 end, so that end is filled in from the germline J gene.

Profiling relied on immunoSEQ multiplex PCR, and the TCRdb table lists in-frame clones only, not all of them. Altogether 35,000 or so clones were found in the sample, and no singletons occur. Germline assignment: CDR1 KGHSH and CDR2 LQKENI. The V end lost 3 bases, the J end lost 2 bases, and 11 bases lay between the germline ends. This CDR3 has 15 residues. The rearrangement joins TRBV18 to TRBJ2-1; a weak D match, TRBD1 (5 bases). This sequence was found in a human donor with common variable immunodeficiency. The sequencing sample was made of peripheral blood mononuclear cells. The CDR3 DNA, read in part, is TGTGCCAGCTCACCTGCACAGGCCCCCTACAATGAG. Translated, it gives CASSPAQAPYNE. The whole CDR3 reads CASSPAQAPYNEQFF.